This entry describes one T cell receptor (beta chain). Assignments of participants to cohorts depended upon their own reported clinical history. The record originates from a study of blood T cell repertoires in COVID-19. Background on the study: Nucleic acid was either cDNA or gDNA, and it came from T cells, B-cell-depleted T cells, or PBMCs.

Repertoires were generated with immunoSEQ multiplex PCR, while TCRdb's copy carries only in-frame clones and drops some. Altogether roughly 200,000 clones are present, about nine tenths being singletons, with the ten largest covering 1.2%. There are 18 residues in the CDR3. V dropped 0 bases and J dropped 5; count of bases not matched to a gene: 12. Germline CDR1 MNHEY, CDR2 SMNVEV (reference sequence). The source material was PBMCs or T cells enriched from blood (not recorded which). The sequence came from a man in his thirties or forties who had recovered from COVID-19. V is TRBV27 and J is TRBJ1-4; the match to TRBD1 covers 7 bases. The chain's CDR3 is CASSLSYIKGQLNEKLFF. The CDR3, as DNA: TGTGCCAGCAGTTTATCGTATATTAAGGGACAGCTCAATGAAAAACTGTTTTTT.